Presented here are 31 T cell receptor beta chains from one specimen sequenced in a study of blood T cell repertoires in COVID-19. TCRdb's copy holds only in-frame clones and misses some; the assay was immunoSEQ multiplex PCR. Of 120,000 to 150,000 clones in the sample, more than 75% were seen once. Sequences were obtained from peripheral blood. The receptors were sampled from a man aged 45-65 years who had recovered from COVID-19.

The rearrangement links TRBV6-5 to TRBJ1-3; 11 bases fit TRBD1. V was pared by 7 bases and J by 8 bases, with 4 bases of the junction left unmatched. The CDR3 loop spans 13 amino acids. The V gene's germline CDR1 is MNHEY and CDR2 SVGAGI. CDR3: CASNLGQGDTIYF. The CDR3 DNA follows: TGTGCCAGCAACCTGGGACAGGGGGACACCATATATTTT.

The chain joins TRBV7-2 to TRBJ2-1; 10 bases align to TRBD2. Trimming cost V 5 bases and J 2 bases; bases outside gene matches: 3. This CDR3 is 15 amino acids long. CDR1 is SGHTA, CDR2 FQGNSA, per germline. The CDR3 sequence: CASSQSGGAYNEQFF. In DNA form, the CDR3 reads TGTGCCAGCAGCCAGAGCGGGGGGGCCTACAATGAGCAGTTCTTC.

The chain carries TRBV14 and TRBJ2-3, with 8 bases matching TRBD1. The CDR3 totals 15 residues. CDR1 SGHDN and CDR2 FVKESK come from the germline V gene. Germline trimming cut 1 base from V and 7 bases from J; bases unmatched to any gene: 7. The CDR3 loop reads CASSQARGRVNTQYF. CDR3 sequence (DNA): TGTGCCAGCAGCCAAGCCAGGGGGCGCGTAAATACGCAGTATTTT.

This clone was detected once. The V gene is TRBV9, the J gene TRBJ2-1; D might be TRBD2 (6 bases). This CDR3 has 14 residues. V was clipped by 0 bases and J by 4 bases, with 8 bases between them. CDR1 is SGDLS and CDR2 is YYNGEE in the germline V gene. The CDR3 nucleotides are TGTGCCAGCAGCGTAGCGGGGGATTACAATGAGCAGTTCTTC. Amino acid sequence: CASSVAGDYNEQFF.

This clone was detected only once. The chain carries TRBV4-1 and TRBJ1-1; no clear D gene. V was shortened by 0 bases and J by 6 bases, with 8 bases between the two germline ends. Germline loops: CDR1 MGHRA, CDR2 YSYEKL. The CDR3 is 13 residues long. CDR3 coding DNA: TGCGCCAGCAGCCAAGACAGTTTCTCTGAAGCTTTCTTT. This translates into CASSQDSFSEAFF.

The chain uses TRBV24-1 and TRBJ2-2, with D possibly being TRBD1 (5 bases). Trimming removed 5 bases from V and 4 bases from J, with 10 bases in between. Germline CDR1 and CDR2: KGHDR and SFDVKD. The CDR3 length is 14 residues. The CDR3 sequence is CATSGAGSTGELFF. CDR3 in DNA: TGTGCCACCAGTGGGGCAGGGTCCACCGGGGAGCTGTTTTTT.

The sample holds one count of this clone. This chain links TRBV27 with TRBJ2-7; D unresolved. The CDR3 runs 12 residues. Germline lookup yields CDR1 MNHEY and CDR2 SMNVEV (reference sequence). V lost 6 bases and J 4 bases, leaving 10 bases between the germline ends. The CDR3 sequence: CASRSQVYEQYF. The CDR3, as DNA: TGTGCCAGCAGATCCCAGGTTTACGAGCAGTACTTC.

This chain links TRBV3-1 (or the pseudogene TRBV3-2) with TRBJ2-5; TRBD1 might be the D (5 bases). CDR3 length equals 17 residues. The ends were cut back, 0 bases at V and 1 base at J, with 15 bases in the middle. The V gene's germline CDR1 is LGHDT and CDR2 YNNKEL (reference sequence). The CDR3 spells CASSQERTGEFQETQYF. The DNA of the CDR3 is TGTGCCAGCAGCCAAGAACGAACAGGAGAGTTCCAAGAGACCCAGTACTTC.

CDR3 region: CASSGLGGLRTDTQYF. As DNA, the CDR3 is TGTGCCAGCAGCGGACTAGGGGGGCTTCGCACAGATACGCAGTATTTT. The chain recombines TRBV11-3 with TRBJ2-3, with D maybe TRBD2 (7 bases). V lost 5 bases, J lost 1 base, and 16 bases lay in between. Germline values: CDR1 SGHNT, CDR2 YENEEA. The CDR3 runs to 16 residues.

The chain links TRBV20-1 to TRBJ2-2; maybe TRBD1 (6 bases). The V gene lost 3 bases and the J gene lost 4 bases, with 15 bases spanning the gap. Per the germline V gene, CDR1 is DFQATT and CDR2 is SNEGSKA (reference sequence). This CDR3 has 15 residues. In nucleotides, the CDR3 is TGCAGTGCTAGTAGACTGGTAGGGGGCACCGGGGAGCTGTTTTTT. It is translated as CSASRLVGGTGELFF.

The chain recombines TRBV6-5 with TRBJ1-2; D is uncertain. CDR3 length: 13 amino acids. Trimming stripped 6 bases from V and 4 bases from J, with 12 bases between. The V gene's germline CDR1 is MNHEY and CDR2 SVGAGI. The CDR3 spells CASSRTRGYGYTF. The CDR3 DNA reads as TGTGCCAGCAGCCGAACGCGAGGCTATGGCTACACCTTC.

The CDR3 loop reads CASSLGGYEQYF. CDR3 DNA: TGTGCCAGCAGCTTGGGCGGCTACGAGCAGTACTTC. The gene calls are TRBV5-4 and TRBJ2-7; no reliable D call. The CDR3 contains 12 residues. Trimming left V 0 bases short and J 3 bases short, with 4 bases between. Germline CDR1 SGHNT, CDR2 YYREEE (reference sequence).

V is TRBV6-1 and J is TRBJ2-1, with 8 bases fitting TRBD1. Trimming cost V 4 bases and J 0 bases; bases outside gene matches: 5. Per germline, CDR1 MNHNS and CDR2 SASEGT. The CDR3 has 16 residues. The CDR3: CASSVYRGSSYNEQFF. The DNA for the CDR3 is TGTGCCAGCAGTGTTTACAGGGGGAGCTCCTACAATGAGCAGTTCTTC.

The rearrangement joins TRBV13 to TRBJ2-1, with D uncertain. Germline V lookup: CDR1 PRHDT, CDR2 FYEKMQ (reference sequence). Trimming stripped 3 bases from V and 4 bases from J, with 10 bases between. The CDR3 totals 14 residues. DNA for the CDR3: TGTGCCAGCAGCTTTTTTCAGAAATACAATGAGCAGTTCTTC. As protein: CASSFFQKYNEQFF. The full variable domain, its missing parts supplied by reference TRBV13 and TRBJ2-1, is AAGVIQSPRHLIKEKRETATLKCYPIPRHDTVYWYQQGPGQDPQFLISFYEKMQSDKGSIPDRFSAQQFSDYHSELNMSSLELGDSALYFCASSFFQKYNEQFFGPGTRLTVL.

The chain combines TRBV7-9 with TRBJ1-2, with D maybe TRBD1 (5 bases). This CDR3 contains 13 residues. In germline, CDR1 is SEHNR, CDR2 FQNEAQ (reference sequence). Trimming cost V 4 bases and J 6 bases, with 12 bases left between them. The chain's CDR3 is CASSSGTPNGYTF. The CDR3 bases are TGTGCCAGCAGCTCCGGGACTCCTAATGGCTACACCTTC.

The chain couples TRBV7-2 to TRBJ1-2, with D tentatively TRBD1 (5 bases). V was shortened by 5 bases and J by 3 bases, with 22 bases between the two germline ends. CDR1 and CDR2 from the germline V gene are SGHTA and FQGNSA. The CDR3 sequence is 17 residues long. Written as DNA, the CDR3 is TGTGCCAGCAGCCCGGATGAGCCCCGGGGGACCCACTATGGCTACACCTTC. Its protein is CASSPDEPRGTHYGYTF.

V is TRBV11-2 and J is TRBJ2-5, with 10 bases aligning to TRBD2. CDR1 SGHAT and CDR2 FQNNGV come from the germline V gene. V was pared by 1 base and J by 4 bases, with 9 bases of the junction left unmatched. There are 17 residues in the CDR3. The CDR3 reads CASSLAASGGQRETQYF. The CDR3 nucleotides are TGTGCCAGCAGCTTAGCGGCTAGCGGGGGACAACGAGAGACCCAGTACTTC.

This clone was recorded a few times. The chain couples TRBV19 to TRBJ2-7; 10 nucleotides match TRBD2. CDR1 and CDR2 from the germline V gene are LNHDA and SQIVND (reference sequence). CDR3 size: 15 residues. Germline trimming cut 3 bases from V and 1 base from J; bases unmatched to any gene: 3. The CDR3 is CASSMTSGSSYEQYF. The CDR3 DNA is TGTGCCAGTAGTATGACTAGCGGGTCTTCCTACGAGCAGTACTTC.

The chain employs TRBV9 and TRBJ2-3, with 8 positions matching TRBD2. The germline V gene has CDR1 SGDLS and CDR2 YYNGEE. The CDR3 contains 15 residues. Trimming removed 4 bases from V and 5 bases from J; junction bases left unmatched: 9. CDR3 sequence reads: CASSLDGGAGDTQYF. The CDR3 DNA follows: TGTGCCAGCAGCCTCGACGGGGGGGCAGGAGATACGCAGTATTTT.

This chain uses TRBV14 with TRBJ1-2; TRBD1 matches 7 bases. The CDR3 runs 14 residues. V lost 1 base to trimming and J lost 4 bases; unmatched junction nucleotides: 3. Germline CDR1 SGHDN, CDR2 FVKESK. CDR3 DNA sequence: TGTGCCAGCAGCCAAGGACAGGGCGCCTATGGCTACACCTTC. Amino acid sequence: CASSQGQGAYGYTF.

This chain uses TRBV5-1 with TRBJ1-2; D is perhaps TRBD1 (5 bases). V was cut by 0 bases and J by 0 bases, with 6 bases left in between. In germline, CDR1 is SGHRS, CDR2 YFSETQ. The CDR3 runs 14 residues. The CDR3 reads CASSLDRPNYGYTF. For the CDR3, the DNA is TGCGCCAGCAGCTTGGACAGGCCTAACTATGGCTACACCTTC.

The chain recombines TRBV6-5 with TRBJ2-1; D unresolved. CDR1 is MNHEY and CDR2 is SVGAGI in the germline V gene. There are 15 residues in the CDR3. Deletions cut 7 bases from V and 5 bases from J, with 18 bases between. In nucleotides, the CDR3 is TGTGCCAGCATGCCCCCCTTGGCGGTTCACAATGAGCAGTTCTTC. Translating gives CASMPPLAVHNEQFF.

V usage is TRBV6-5 and J usage is TRBJ1-4, with TRBD1 matching 8 bases. The CDR3 loop spans 16 amino acids. V was clipped by 3 bases and J by 0 bases; unmatched bases: 3. In germline, CDR1 is MNHEY, CDR2 SVGAGI. The CDR3 sequence: CASSYGTGTTNEKLFF. The CDR3 nucleotides read TGTGCCAGCAGTTATGGGACAGGAACAACTAATGAAAAACTGTTTTTT.

The chain combines TRBV7-9 with TRBJ1-4; 10 nucleotides align to TRBD1. Germline CDR1 reads SEHNR; CDR2 reads FQNEAQ (reference sequence). V lost 5 bases to trimming and J lost 6 bases; unmatched junction nucleotides: 6. This CDR3 is 15 amino acids long. The CDR3 coding sequence is TGTGCCAGCAGCAAAGACGGGACAGGGGATGAAAAACTGTTTTTT. Protein sequence: CASSKDGTGDEKLFF.

J is TRBJ1-2 and V is TRBV2; no reliable D call. CDR1 SNHLY and CDR2 FYNNEI come from the germline V gene. The CDR3 has 15 amino acids. V lost 4 bases, J lost 4 bases, and 16 bases lay in between. CDR3: CASSGLRVRSYGYTF. The CDR3 DNA reads as TGTGCCAGCAGTGGGTTACGGGTTCGAAGCTATGGCTACACCTTC.

J is TRBJ2-3 and V is TRBV7-2; 11 bases match TRBD2. The CDR3 is 16 amino acids. J gave up 6 bases and V 4 bases, and 9 bases lay outside the gene matches. Looked up from germline, CDR1 is SGHTA and CDR2 is FQGNSA. The CDR3 bases are TGTGCCAGCAGCTCGATCGCTAGCGGGGGGTTGGATACGCAGTATTTT. Its translation: CASSSIASGGLDTQYF.

CDR3 nucleotide sequence: TGTGCCAGCAGCGTAGCACGGCAGGGGAGCTCTGGAAACACCATATATTTT. This codes for CASSVARQGSSGNTIYF. J is TRBJ1-3 and V is TRBV9, with D perhaps matching TRBD1 (6 bases). The V gene's germline CDR1 is SGDLS and CDR2 YYNGEE. The CDR3 covers 17 residues. Trimming cost V 0 bases and J 0 bases, with 13 bases left between them.

This chain connects TRBV20-1 to TRBJ1-6; 11 positions match TRBD1. Per germline, CDR1 DFQATT and CDR2 SNEGSKA (reference sequence). Trimming removed 3 bases from V and 0 bases from J; junction bases left unmatched: 13. CDR3 length: 20 amino acids. CDR3 sequence reads: CSASPGTGGPLSSYNSPLHF. The CDR3 DNA is TGCAGTGCTAGTCCCGGGACAGGGGGACCCCTTAGCTCCTATAATTCACCCCTCCACTTT.

This clone appeared a single time. This chain links TRBV4-3 with TRBJ1-2; TRBD1 aligns across 7 bases. Looked up from germline, CDR1 is LGHNA and CDR2 is YSLEER. The length of the CDR3 is 19 residues. Trimming cost V 0 bases and J 7 bases; bases outside gene matches: 20. For the CDR3, the DNA is TGCGCCAGCAGCCAAGACGCTGCGGGGCTTAACAGGGGACGGGCTGGCTACACCTTC. Translated: CASSQDAAGLNRGRAGYTF.

The rearrangement joins TRBV10-1 to TRBJ2-5, with D possibly matching TRBD2 (5 bases). The germline V gene has CDR1 WNHNN and CDR2 SYGVQD (reference sequence). This CDR3 is 15 amino acids long. V lost 7 bases and J 4 bases, leaving 19 bases between the germline ends. The CDR3 here is CASIGEGWAIETQYF. CDR3 DNA: TGCGCCAGCATAGGTGAGGGATGGGCGATAGAGACCCAGTACTTC.

The chain recombines TRBV5-6 with TRBJ1-6; no firm D call. Germline loops: CDR1 SGHDT, CDR2 YYEEEE. With 0 bases removed from V and 7 bases from J, the gap between germline ends came to 8 bases. The CDR3 covers 14 residues. CDR3 region: CASSLGQKNSPLHF. DNA of the CDR3: TGTGCCAGCAGCTTGGGGCAGAAAAATTCACCCCTCCACTTT.